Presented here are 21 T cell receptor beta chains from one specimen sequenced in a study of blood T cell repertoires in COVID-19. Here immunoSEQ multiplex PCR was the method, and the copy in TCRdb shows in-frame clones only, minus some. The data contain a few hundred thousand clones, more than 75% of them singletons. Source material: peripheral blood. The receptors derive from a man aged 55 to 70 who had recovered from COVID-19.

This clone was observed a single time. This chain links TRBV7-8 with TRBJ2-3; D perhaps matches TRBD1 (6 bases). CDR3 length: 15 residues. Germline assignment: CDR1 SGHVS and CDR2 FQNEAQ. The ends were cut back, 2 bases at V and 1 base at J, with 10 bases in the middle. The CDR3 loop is CASSLLGAGTDTQYF. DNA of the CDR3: TGTGCCAGCAGCTTATTGGGGGCAGGCACAGATACGCAGTATTTT.

CDR3 nucleotides: TGCAGCGTTCTGACAGGCTTAATATCCTACGAGCAGTACTTC. Translating gives CSVLTGLISYEQYF. The chain carries TRBV29-1 and TRBJ2-7; D may be TRBD1 (6 bases). The V and J ends lost 5 bases and 1 base respectively, with 15 bases between them. Germline V gives CDR1 SQVTM, CDR2 ANQGSEA. The CDR3 is 14 residues long.

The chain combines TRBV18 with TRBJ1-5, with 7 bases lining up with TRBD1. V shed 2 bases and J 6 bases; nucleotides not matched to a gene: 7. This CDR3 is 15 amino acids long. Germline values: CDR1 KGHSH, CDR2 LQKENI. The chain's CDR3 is CASSPNQGGFQPQHF. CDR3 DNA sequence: TGTGCCAGCTCACCAAATCAAGGGGGCTTTCAGCCCCAGCATTTT. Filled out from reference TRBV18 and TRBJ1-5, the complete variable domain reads NAGVMQNPRHLVRRRGQEARLRCSPMKGHSHVYWYRQLPEEGLKFMVYLQKENIIDESGMPKERFSAEFPKEGPSILRIQQVVRGDSAAYFCASSPNQGGFQPQHFGDGTRLSIL.

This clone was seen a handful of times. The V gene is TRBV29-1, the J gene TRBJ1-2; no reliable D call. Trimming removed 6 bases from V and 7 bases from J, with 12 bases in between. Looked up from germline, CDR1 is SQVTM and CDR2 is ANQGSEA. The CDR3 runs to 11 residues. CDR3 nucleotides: TGCAGCGTCCCCCGGGGAGGTGGCTACACCTTC. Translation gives CSVPRGGGYTF.

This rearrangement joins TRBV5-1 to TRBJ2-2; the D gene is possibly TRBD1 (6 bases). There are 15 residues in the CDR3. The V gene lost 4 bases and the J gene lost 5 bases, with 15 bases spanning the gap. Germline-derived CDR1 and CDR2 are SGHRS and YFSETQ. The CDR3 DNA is TGCGCCAGCAGCAAACAGGGAAGGAGTACCGGGGAGCTGTTTTTT. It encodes CASSKQGRSTGELFF.

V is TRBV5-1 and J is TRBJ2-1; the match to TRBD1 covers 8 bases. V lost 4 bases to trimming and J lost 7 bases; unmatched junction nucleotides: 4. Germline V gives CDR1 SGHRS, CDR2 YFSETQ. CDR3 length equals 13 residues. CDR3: CASSVNRGNEQFF. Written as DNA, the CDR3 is TGCGCCAGCAGCGTCAACAGGGGGAATGAGCAGTTCTTC.

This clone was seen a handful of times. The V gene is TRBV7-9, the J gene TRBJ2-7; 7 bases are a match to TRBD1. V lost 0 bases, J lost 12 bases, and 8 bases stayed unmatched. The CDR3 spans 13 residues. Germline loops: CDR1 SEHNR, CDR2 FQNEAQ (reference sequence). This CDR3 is CASSLAGTVGAYF. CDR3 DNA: TGTGCCAGCAGCTTAGCGGGGACAGTTGGGGCGTACTTC.

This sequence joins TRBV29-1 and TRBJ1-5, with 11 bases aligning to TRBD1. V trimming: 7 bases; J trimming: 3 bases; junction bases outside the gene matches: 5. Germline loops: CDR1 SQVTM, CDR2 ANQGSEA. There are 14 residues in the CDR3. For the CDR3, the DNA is TGCAGCGCACTGGGACAGGGGGACAATCAGCCCCAGCATTTT. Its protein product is CSALGQGDNQPQHF.

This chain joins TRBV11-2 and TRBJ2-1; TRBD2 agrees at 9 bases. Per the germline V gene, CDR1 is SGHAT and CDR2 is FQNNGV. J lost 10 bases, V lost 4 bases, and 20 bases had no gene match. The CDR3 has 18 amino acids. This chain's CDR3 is CASSYNRRRVAGVREQFF. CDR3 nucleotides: TGTGCCAGCAGCTATAATCGGAGGAGAGTAGCGGGGGTCAGGGAGCAGTTCTTC.

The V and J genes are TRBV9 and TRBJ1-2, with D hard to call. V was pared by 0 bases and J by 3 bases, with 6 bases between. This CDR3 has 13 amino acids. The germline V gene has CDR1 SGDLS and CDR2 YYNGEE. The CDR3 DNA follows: TGTGCCAGCAGCGTAGCGAGCGACTATGGCTACACCTTC. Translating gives CASSVASDYGYTF. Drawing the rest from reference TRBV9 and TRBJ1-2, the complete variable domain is DSGVTQTPKHLITATGQRVTLRCSPRSGDLSVYWYQQSLDQGLQFLIQYYNGEERAKGNILERFSAQQFPDLHSELNLSSLELGDSALYFCASSVASDYGYTFGSGTRLTVV.

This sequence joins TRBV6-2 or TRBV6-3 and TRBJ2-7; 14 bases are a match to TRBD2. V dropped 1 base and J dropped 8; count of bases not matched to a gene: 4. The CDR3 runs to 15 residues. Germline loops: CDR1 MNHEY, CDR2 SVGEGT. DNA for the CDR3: TGTGCCAGCAGTTACTTGGGACTAGCGGGAGACCAGCAGTACTTC. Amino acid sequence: CASSYLGLAGDQQYF.

The CDR3 loop is CSVVQGLQSGNTIYF. DNA of the CDR3: TGCAGCGTTGTACAGGGGCTTCAGTCTGGAAACACCATATATTTT. The chain combines TRBV29-1 with TRBJ1-3; 7 bases line up with TRBD1. Germline V gene sequence: CDR1 SQVTM, CDR2 ANQGSEA. Trimming at V came to 4 bases and at J to 1 base, leaving 7 bases not matched to a gene. CDR3 length: 15 amino acids.

The CDR3 region has the DNA TGTGCCAGTAGTATGGCAGTCTATGGCTACACCTTC. The encoded protein is CASSMAVYGYTF. This chain connects TRBV19 to TRBJ1-2; D call uncertain. The V end lost 3 bases, the J end lost 4 bases, and 6 bases lay between the germline ends. The CDR3 sequence is 12 residues long. Looked up from germline, CDR1 is LNHDA and CDR2 is SQIVND (reference sequence).

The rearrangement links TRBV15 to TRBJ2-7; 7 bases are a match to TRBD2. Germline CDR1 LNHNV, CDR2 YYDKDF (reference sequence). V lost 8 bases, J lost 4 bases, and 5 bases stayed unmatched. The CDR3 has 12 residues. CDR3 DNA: TGTGCCACCGGGAGGGTGGGATACGAGCAGTACTTC. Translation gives CATGRVGYEQYF.

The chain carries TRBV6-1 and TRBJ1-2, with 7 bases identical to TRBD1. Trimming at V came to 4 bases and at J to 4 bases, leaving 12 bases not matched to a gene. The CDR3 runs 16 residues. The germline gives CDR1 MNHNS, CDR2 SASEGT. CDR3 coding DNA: TGTGCCAGCAGTGCACCCCCAGGGGGGCGATTCTATGGCTACACCTTC. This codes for CASSAPPGGRFYGYTF.

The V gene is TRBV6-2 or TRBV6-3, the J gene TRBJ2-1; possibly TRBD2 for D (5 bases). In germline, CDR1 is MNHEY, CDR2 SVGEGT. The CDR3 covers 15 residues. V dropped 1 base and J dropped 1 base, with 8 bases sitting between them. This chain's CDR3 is CASSYLRVSYNEQFF. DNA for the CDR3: TGTGCCAGCAGTTACTTGAGGGTATCCTACAATGAGCAGTTCTTC.

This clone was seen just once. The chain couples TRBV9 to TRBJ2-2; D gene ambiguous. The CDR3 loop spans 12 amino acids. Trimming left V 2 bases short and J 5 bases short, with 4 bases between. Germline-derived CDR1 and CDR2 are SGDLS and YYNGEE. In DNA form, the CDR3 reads TGTGCCAGCAGCGTCCTTACCGGGGAGCTGTTTTTT. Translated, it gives CASSVLTGELFF.

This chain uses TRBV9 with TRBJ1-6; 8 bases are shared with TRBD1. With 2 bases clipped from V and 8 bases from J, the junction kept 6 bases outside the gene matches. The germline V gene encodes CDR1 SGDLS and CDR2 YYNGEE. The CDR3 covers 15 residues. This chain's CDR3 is CASSVEDRVDSPLHF. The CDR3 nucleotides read TGTGCCAGCAGCGTTGAGGACAGGGTTGATTCACCCCTCCACTTT.

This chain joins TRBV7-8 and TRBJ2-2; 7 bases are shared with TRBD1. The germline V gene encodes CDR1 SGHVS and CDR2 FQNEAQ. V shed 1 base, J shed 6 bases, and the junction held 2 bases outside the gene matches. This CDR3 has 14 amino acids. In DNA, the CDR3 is TGTGCCAGCAGCTTAGTGACAGGGTCCGGGGAGCTGTTTTTT. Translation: CASSLVTGSGELFF.

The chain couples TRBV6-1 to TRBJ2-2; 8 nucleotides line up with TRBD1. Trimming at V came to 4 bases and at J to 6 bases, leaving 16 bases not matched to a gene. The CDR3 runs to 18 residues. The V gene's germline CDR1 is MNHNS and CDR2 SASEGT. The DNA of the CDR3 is TGTGCCAGCAGTGTCTACCTAAGTCAGGGGGCTGATTCCGGGGAGCTGTTTTTT. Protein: CASSVYLSQGADSGELFF.

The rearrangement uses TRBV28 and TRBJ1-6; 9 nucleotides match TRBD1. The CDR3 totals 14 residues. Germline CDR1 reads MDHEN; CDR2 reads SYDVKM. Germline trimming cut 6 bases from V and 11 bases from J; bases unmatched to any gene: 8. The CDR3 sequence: CASSSGTGIPPLHF. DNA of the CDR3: TGTGCCAGCAGCTCCGGGACAGGGATCCCACCCCTCCACTTT.